This passage covers 19 T cell receptor beta chains from one sample sequenced in a study of blood T cell repertoires in COVID-19. Data came from immunoSEQ multiplex PCR; TCRdb stores just in-frame clones and leaves some out. The sample shows hundreds of thousands of clones, approximately 90% of them seen only once. The sequenced sample was peripheral blood. The receptors shown here come from a woman between 25 and 40 years old with active or convalescent COVID-19.

The chain employs TRBV21-1 and TRBJ1-5; the table calls TRBD1, which could not be checked here. TRBV21-1 is deemed a pseudogene. The CDR3 runs to 16 residues. CDR3 nucleotide sequence: TGTGCCAGCAGCACTCACCAGGACAGGGAACTTAAGCCCCAGCATTTT. This codes for CASSTHQDRELKPQHF.

V is TRBV5-1 and J is TRBJ2-7; 7 positions match TRBD2. The CDR3 runs 15 residues. Germline CDR1 reads SGHRS; CDR2 reads YFSETQ. V lost 0 bases and J lost 5; bases outside the gene matches: 8. The CDR3 loop is CASSLESGGTNEQYF. The CDR3 bases are TGCGCCAGCAGCTTGGAGTCGGGAGGAACTAACGAGCAGTACTTC.

J is TRBJ2-1 and V is TRBV2, with 8 nucleotides matching TRBD1. V dropped 1 base and J dropped 5; count of bases not matched to a gene: 4. The CDR3 is made up of 15 amino acids. Looked up from germline, CDR1 is SNHLY and CDR2 is FYNNEI. CDR3 coding DNA: TGTGCCAGCAGTGAAGGGCAGGGGGCCGACAATGAGCAGTTCTTC. Protein sequence: CASSEGQGADNEQFF.

The chain employs TRBV5-8 and TRBJ2-1, with TRBD2 as a possible D gene (5 bases). Germline values: CDR1 SGHTS, CDR2 YDEGEE. This CDR3 contains 14 residues. The germline V and J ends were trimmed by 0 bases and 6 bases, with 10 bases remaining between them. The CDR3 DNA sequence: TGTGCCAGCAGCTTGGATGGGAGCCTCAATGAGCAGTTCTTC. Translation: CASSLDGSLNEQFF.

V is TRBV5-8 and J is TRBJ2-1; D might be TRBD1 (6 bases). The germline gives CDR1 SGHTS, CDR2 YDEGEE. The CDR3 contains 14 residues. Deletions cut 7 bases from V and 1 base from J, with 12 bases between. CDR3 nucleotides: TGTGCCAGCCTCGAGACAGGATCCTACAATGAGCAGTTCTTC. It is translated as CASLETGSYNEQFF.

The rearrangement uses TRBV5-4 and TRBJ1-4; D is perhaps TRBD1 (5 bases). The germline V gene has CDR1 SGHNT and CDR2 YYREEE (reference sequence). The CDR3 spans 14 residues. Trimming shortened V by 3 bases and J by 7 bases, and 13 bases separated the two germline ends. For the CDR3, the DNA is TGTGCCAGCAGCTCGGGGGGAGGAGGTGAAAAACTGTTTTTT. Translation gives CASSSGGGGEKLFF.

This rearrangement joins TRBV4-1 to TRBJ2-7, with TRBD1 matching 7 bases. From germline, CDR1 is MGHRA and CDR2 YSYEKL. Trimming cost V 4 bases and J 0 bases; bases outside gene matches: 0. CDR3 size: 13 residues. CDR3: CASSRDSSYEQYF. DNA for the CDR3: TGCGCCAGCAGCCGGGACAGCTCCTACGAGCAGTACTTC.

The chain couples TRBV10-3 to TRBJ2-1; D may be TRBD1 (6 bases). The CDR3 sequence is 11 residues long. The germline V gene encodes CDR1 ENHRY and CDR2 SYGVKD. V lost 10 bases, J lost 16 bases, and 20 bases lay in between. Here the CDR3 reads CASVGGAAKFF. In DNA, the CDR3 is TGTGCCAGCGTAGGGGGTGCAGCGAAATTCTTC.

V gene TRBV4-2 combines with J gene TRBJ2-3; 12 bases match TRBD2. J gave up 3 bases and V 4 bases, and 2 bases lay outside the gene matches. The germline V gene encodes CDR1 LGHNA and CDR2 YNFKEQ. The CDR3 covers 15 residues. The DNA of the CDR3 is TGTGCCAGCAGCCCTAGCGGGGGGGCGACAGATACGCAGTATTTT. Amino acid sequence: CASSPSGGATDTQYF.

This clone has more than one count but fewer than ten. The chain employs TRBV19 and TRBJ1-5; 7 bases are shared with TRBD1. The CDR3 totals 12 residues. The V gene's germline CDR1 is LNHDA and CDR2 SQIVND (reference sequence). V gave up 7 bases and J gave up 6 bases; unmatched junction bases: 3. The CDR3 is CASNRGGQPQHF. For the CDR3, the DNA is TGTGCCAGTAACAGGGGAGGTCAGCCCCAGCATTTT.

The genes are TRBV5-1 and TRBJ2-7; 9 nucleotides agree with TRBD1. V lost 2 bases and J lost 0; bases outside the gene matches: 6. Germline V gene data show CDR1 as SGHRS and CDR2 as YFSETQ. The CDR3 runs 16 residues. CDR3 in DNA: TGCGCCAGCAGCTTTACAGGGGGCCTTAGCTCCTACGAGCAGTACTTC. Its protein product is CASSFTGGLSSYEQYF.

This chain uses TRBV5-6 with TRBJ1-3; possibly TRBD1 for D (6 bases). CDR3 length: 15 amino acids. Between the trimmed V and J ends, which lost 6 bases and 0 bases, there was a span of 13 bases. Germline CDR1 and CDR2: SGHDT and YYEEEE. The CDR3 spells CASTQGTLSGNTIYF. In nucleotides, the CDR3 is TGTGCCAGCACCCAGGGGACCCTCTCTGGAAACACCATATATTTT.

This sequence joins TRBV4-2 and TRBJ2-7; TRBD1 matches 7 bases. The V gene end was trimmed by 6 bases and the J gene end by 0 bases; junction bases not matched to a gene: 11. This CDR3 has 16 residues. The germline CDR1 and CDR2 sequences are LGHNA and YNFKEQ. The CDR3 DNA follows: TGTGCCAGCAGTAAAGGGGGCCTCGGTAGCTCCTACGAGCAGTACTTC. As protein: CASSKGGLGSSYEQYF.

This rearrangement joins TRBV27 to TRBJ2-5; TRBD2 aligns across 12 bases. Germline V CDR1 and CDR2: MNHEY, SMNVEV (reference sequence). V lost 5 bases to trimming and J lost 4 bases; unmatched junction nucleotides: 8. The CDR3 length is 16 residues. CDR3 DNA: TGTGCCAGCAGTCCTGGACTAGCGGGGTATTCAGAGACCCAGTACTTC. As protein: CASSPGLAGYSETQYF.

V usage is TRBV4-1 and J usage is TRBJ2-7; perhaps TRBD1 as D (6 bases). V lost 1 base and J 2 bases, leaving 12 bases between the germline ends. In germline, CDR1 is MGHRA, CDR2 YSYEKL. The CDR3 loop spans 15 amino acids. CDR3 region: CASSQVSRGPYEQYF. The CDR3 DNA follows: TGCGCCAGCAGCCAAGTAAGCAGGGGACCCTACGAGCAGTACTTC.

This clone was counted a single time. The chain couples TRBV9 to TRBJ2-3; 14 bases are shared with TRBD2. V lost 2 bases to trimming and J lost 6 bases; unmatched junction nucleotides: 5. Looked up from germline, CDR1 is SGDLS and CDR2 is YYNGEE. This CDR3 spans 16 amino acids. CDR3: CASSVGTSGSPDTQYF. CDR3 sequence (DNA): TGTGCCAGCAGCGTCGGGACTAGCGGGAGTCCTGATACGCAGTATTTT.

The rearrangement joins TRBV6-2 or TRBV6-3 to TRBJ1-4, with 8 positions matching TRBD1. The CDR3 length is 15 residues. The junction had 3 bases not matched to a gene; V was cut back by 2 bases and J by 4 bases. Germline CDR1 is MNHEY and CDR2 is SVGEGT. The CDR3 DNA is TGTGCCAGCAGTTACACCGACAGGGGTAATGAAAAACTGTTTTTT. Protein: CASSYTDRGNEKLFF.

This chain uses TRBV7-6 with TRBJ1-1; TRBD1 might be the D (6 bases). The CDR3 loop spans 15 amino acids. V was cut by 4 bases and J by 2 bases, with 14 bases left in between. Germline lookup yields CDR1 SGHVS and CDR2 FNYEAQ. CDR3 sequence (DNA): TGTGCCAGCAGCTCGTTATCGGGACAAAACACTGAAGCTTTCTTT. Protein sequence: CASSSLSGQNTEAFF.

The V call is TRBV19, the J call TRBJ1-1, with TRBD1 matching 9 bases. In germline, CDR1 is LNHDA, CDR2 SQIVND (reference sequence). The J segment lost 5 bases and the V segment lost 11 bases, leaving 6 bases of the junction unmatched. The CDR3 sequence is 12 residues long. The CDR3 region is CASGTGWTEAFF. CDR3 sequence (DNA): TGTGCCTCCGGGACAGGGTGGACTGAAGCTTTCTTT.